This entry lists 27 T cell receptor beta chains sequenced from one sample in a study of vaccination effects on CD4 cells after COVID-19. No antigen is known for these receptors. The data were produced by immunoSEQ multiplex PCR, yet TCRdb's version contains in-frame clones alone and is incomplete. The sample carries about 60,000 clones, 81% recorded once. After expansion with viral peptide pools in the ViraFEST assay, antigen-specific CD4+ T cells were sequenced. Isolating CD4+ T cells followed about 10 days of culture. The source was CD4+ T cells from PBMCs cultured with HCoV-229E spike peptides, collected before COVID-19 vaccination. The receptors here all came from a human donor who received a COVID-19 vaccine.

This clone came up many times. The chain couples TRBV5-8 to TRBJ1-1, with D perhaps matching TRBD1 (6 bases). Germline values: CDR1 SGHTS, CDR2 YDEGEE. Trimming took 2 bases from V and 5 from J, leaving 13 bases between them. This CDR3 contains 14 residues. DNA for the CDR3: TGTGCCAGCAGCTTCGACACTAGGGGGACTGAAGCTTTCTTT. It specifies CASSFDTRGTEAFF.

V and J are TRBV28 and TRBJ1-2, with no clear D. Germline-derived CDR1 and CDR2 are MDHEN and SYDVKM. This CDR3 spans 12 amino acids. V lost 4 bases and J 11 bases, leaving 14 bases between the germline ends. The CDR3 protein is CASSSLIRTYTF. The DNA for the CDR3 is TGTGCCAGCAGTTCACTCATTCGGACGTACACCTTC.

The rearrangement joins TRBV4-3 to TRBJ1-6; TRBD1 agrees at 8 bases. Germline-derived CDR1 and CDR2 are LGHNA and YSLEER. The CDR3 covers 14 residues. V shed 3 bases and J 13 bases; nucleotides not matched to a gene: 8. The CDR3 region is CASSQMTGADPLHF. The DNA of the CDR3 is TGCGCCAGCAGCCAGATGACAGGGGCCGATCCCCTCCACTTT.

The rearrangement links TRBV5-1 to TRBJ1-2; 8 nucleotides match TRBD1. The CDR3 runs to 12 residues. The ends lost 4 bases at V and 7 bases at J; junction bases unmatched: 3. In germline, CDR1 is SGHRS, CDR2 YFSETQ. CDR3 DNA sequence: TGCGCCAGCAGCCCCGACAGGGGTGGCTACACCTTC. It yields the protein CASSPDRGGYTF.

This chain connects TRBV19 to TRBJ2-1; tentatively, D is TRBD2 (6 bases). Looked up from germline, CDR1 is LNHDA and CDR2 is SQIVND (reference sequence). V was clipped by 6 bases and J by 4 bases, with 13 bases between them. CDR3 length: 14 amino acids. CDR3 region: CASRVPGGYNEQFF. The CDR3 DNA reads as TGTGCCAGTAGAGTCCCCGGGGGATACAATGAGCAGTTCTTC. Full variable domain (rest looked up from reference TRBV19 and TRBJ2-1): DGGITQSPKYLFRKEGQNVTLSCEQNLNHDAMYWYRQDPGQGLRLIYYSQIVNDFQKGDIAEGYSVSREKKESFPLTVTSAQKNPTAFYLCASRVPGGYNEQFFGPGTRLTVL.

This clone was observed once. The chain uses TRBV27 and TRBJ2-1, with 7 bases that match TRBD2. The CDR3 totals 17 residues. With V trimmed by 1 base and J by 4 bases, 10 bases remained unmatched. The germline V gene encodes CDR1 MNHEY and CDR2 SMNVEV (reference sequence). The CDR3: CASSLLLTGGGYNEQFF. The DNA for the CDR3 is TGTGCCAGCAGTTTATTACTTACGGGGGGAGGGTACAATGAGCAGTTCTTC.

The CDR3 DNA reads TGTGCCAGCACCGGACAGGCAAGCTACGAGCAGTACGTC. Amino acids: CASTGQASYEQYV. The rearrangement links TRBV6-5 to TRBJ2-7, with 7 nucleotides matching TRBD1. This CDR3 spans 13 amino acids. Trimming took 7 bases from V and 3 from J; bases not matched to a gene: 6. Germline CDR1 reads MNHEY; CDR2 reads SVGAGI.

The chain combines TRBV6-5 with TRBJ2-7; TRBD1 agrees at 7 bases. V shed 6 bases, J shed 4 bases, and the junction held 9 bases outside the gene matches. CDR3 length: 14 amino acids. Per the germline V gene, CDR1 is MNHEY and CDR2 is SVGAGI. The chain's CDR3 is CASSREQGSYEQYV. CDR3 DNA sequence: TGTGCCAGCAGCCGCGAACAGGGGTCATACGAGCAGTACGTC.

This clone was counted once. The chain links TRBV19 to TRBJ1-5; TRBD1 agrees at 7 bases. The CDR3 extends over 15 amino acids. V dropped 3 bases and J dropped 2; count of bases not matched to a gene: 4. The germline V gene has CDR1 LNHDA and CDR2 SQIVND (reference sequence). The CDR3 protein is CASSIYGQGNQPQHF. CDR3 nucleotides: TGTGCCAGTAGTATCTACGGACAGGGCAATCAGCCCCAGCATTTT.

The J gene is TRBJ1-3, the V gene TRBV7-3, with D perhaps TRBD1 (6 bases). The V gene's germline CDR1 is SGHTA and CDR2 FQGTGA. Trimming cost V 2 bases and J 4 bases, with 12 bases left between them. The CDR3 runs 15 residues. DNA of the CDR3: TGTGCCAGCAGCTTATCTGGGGGCTCCGGAAACACCATATATTTT. This translates into CASSLSGGSGNTIYF. Variable domain in full (rest from reference TRBV7-3 and TRBJ1-3): GAGVSQTPSNKVTEKGKYVELRCDPISGHTALYWYRQSLGQGPEFLIYFQGTGAADDSGLPNDRFFAVRPEGSVSTLKIQRTERGDSAVYLCASSLSGGSGNTIYFGEGSWLTVV.

This clone was seen a few times. The rearrangement links TRBV7-9 to TRBJ1-1; D may be TRBD1 (6 bases). Germline CDR1 reads SEHNR; CDR2 reads FQNEAQ (reference sequence). This CDR3 is 15 amino acids long. Trimming left V 4 bases short and J 5 bases short, with 17 bases between. In DNA form, the CDR3 reads TGTGCCAGCAGCTCCTGGACAGATCTGGGGACTGAAGCTTTCTTT. Its protein is CASSSWTDLGTEAFF.

The CDR3 DNA reads as TGTGCCAGCAGCTTAGGGGCCGGCTATGGCTACACCTTC. It codes for CASSLGAGYGYTF. The chain recombines TRBV7-2 with TRBJ1-2; no definite D call. Trimming stripped 1 base from V and 4 bases from J, with 7 bases between. This CDR3 contains 13 residues. Germline lookup yields CDR1 SGHTA and CDR2 FQGNSA.

The CDR3 DNA follows: TGCAGTGCTAGTCGGGGGGCCGTCTACAATGAGCAGTTCTTC. Translation gives CSASRGAVYNEQFF. J is TRBJ2-1 and V is TRBV20-1, with D possibly matching TRBD2 (7 bases). The CDR3 runs 14 residues. Germline CDR1 DFQATT, CDR2 SNEGSKA (reference sequence). Trimming stripped 3 bases from V and 3 bases from J, with 12 bases between.

J is TRBJ1-2 and V is TRBV5-8; no clear D gene. Germline V gene lookup returns CDR1 SGHTS and CDR2 YDEGEE. Trimming stripped 1 base from V and 3 bases from J, with 4 bases between. CDR3 size: 12 residues. The CDR3 here is CASSLSHYGYTF. CDR3 bases: TGTGCCAGCAGCTTGTCTCACTATGGCTACACCTTC. Full variable domain (missing parts from reference TRBV5-8 and TRBJ1-2): EAGVTQSPTHLIKTRGQQATLRCSPISGHTSVYWYQQALGLGLQFLLWYDEGEERNRGNFPPRFSGRQFPNYSSELNVNALELEDSALYLCASSLSHYGYTFGSGTRLTVV.

V and J are TRBV28 and TRBJ2-7; perhaps TRBD1 as D (5 bases). V lost 6 bases, J lost 4 bases, and 16 bases lay in between. The CDR3 sequence is 14 residues long. Germline-derived CDR1 and CDR2 are MDHEN and SYDVKM. This CDR3 is CASSRRQGPYEQYV. The DNA for the CDR3 is TGTGCCAGCAGCCGACGGCAGGGCCCTTACGAGCAGTACGTC.

The chain joins TRBV28 to TRBJ1-5, with D unresolved. The length of the CDR3 is 13 residues. Germline values: CDR1 MDHEN, CDR2 SYDVKM. The germline V and J ends were trimmed by 4 bases and 6 bases, with 10 bases remaining between them. The CDR3 DNA follows: TGTGCCAGCAGTTCCTACGACGGTCAGCCCCAGCATTTT. Translation gives CASSSYDGQPQHF.

The chain is built from TRBV28 and TRBJ1-2; tentatively, D is TRBD1 (6 bases). The V end lost 10 bases, the J end lost 1 base, and 16 bases lay between the germline ends. The germline V gene encodes CDR1 MDHEN and CDR2 SYDVKM. This CDR3 contains 14 residues. CDR3 protein: CATNSRGGNYGYTF. The CDR3 nucleotides read TGTGCCACTAACTCCAGGGGAGGTAACTATGGCTACACCTTC.

This chain uses TRBV28 with TRBJ2-7; D ambiguous. Between the trimmed V and J ends, which lost 3 bases and 6 bases, there was a span of 9 bases. Germline values: CDR1 MDHEN, CDR2 SYDVKM. The length of the CDR3 is 12 residues. The CDR3 sequence: CASSLGPGEQYV. CDR3 DNA sequence: TGTGCCAGCAGTTTGGGCCCGGGCGAGCAGTACGTC.

This chain uses TRBV27 with TRBJ2-2; a possible D gene is TRBD1 (6 bases). CDR3 length: 16 amino acids. Germline CDR1 MNHEY, CDR2 SMNVEV (reference sequence). V lost 2 bases, J lost 6 bases, and 16 bases lay in between. CDR3 in DNA: TGTGCCAGCAGTTTACCGCACGGACAGTTGCCCGGGGAGCTGTTTTTT. Protein: CASSLPHGQLPGELFF.

V and J are TRBV3-1 (or the pseudogene TRBV3-2) and TRBJ2-5, with D hard to call. In germline, CDR1 is LGHDT, CDR2 YNNKEL (reference sequence). V lost 4 bases to trimming and J lost 5 bases, with 8 bases between them. The CDR3 sequence is 12 residues long. The CDR3 reads CASSLVGETQYF. The CDR3, as DNA: TGTGCCAGCAGCCTTGTGGGGGAGACCCAGTACTTC.

A single count supports this clone. The rearrangement links TRBV6-4 to TRBJ2-2, with 7 bases lining up with TRBD2. Germline-derived CDR1 and CDR2 are MRHNA and SNTAGT. The V gene end was trimmed by 4 bases and the J gene end by 6 bases; junction bases not matched to a gene: 5. There are 14 residues in the CDR3. The CDR3 DNA follows: TGTGCCAGCAGTGTCGAGGGAGGGGCCGGGGAGCTGTTTTTT. It yields the protein CASSVEGGAGELFF.

This chain uses TRBV27 with TRBJ1-2; 7 bases are a match to TRBD1. The V gene end was trimmed by 2 bases and the J gene end by 6 bases; junction bases not matched to a gene: 9. CDR3 length: 15 residues. Germline loops: CDR1 MNHEY, CDR2 SMNVEV (reference sequence). For the CDR3, the DNA is TGTGCCAGCAGTTTAGCCCCCAGGGGGAGGAATGGCTACACCTTC. Translated: CASSLAPRGRNGYTF.

The rearrangement uses TRBV6-4 and TRBJ1-6; 8 positions agree with TRBD1. CDR1 and CDR2 (germline): MRHNA, SNTAGT. V gave up 3 bases and J gave up 9 bases; unmatched junction bases: 4. The CDR3 spans 14 residues. In DNA form, the CDR3 reads TGTGCCAGCAGTGAAATCAGGGGGCGTTCACCCCTCCACTTT. Protein: CASSEIRGRSPLHF.

The chain combines TRBV18 with TRBJ1-5; D unresolved. V was cut by 3 bases and J by 4 bases, with 7 bases left in between. Germline CDR1 is KGHSH and CDR2 is LQKENI. The CDR3 loop spans 13 amino acids. This CDR3 reads CASSPGLNQPQHF. The CDR3, as DNA: TGTGCCAGCTCACCTGGCTTAAATCAGCCCCAGCATTTT.

The table lists this clone with a few counts. V and J are TRBV11-2 and TRBJ2-2, with 9 bases identical to TRBD1. Germline V gene sequence: CDR1 SGHAT, CDR2 FQNNGV. The CDR3 extends over 15 amino acids. V lost 5 bases and J lost 5; bases outside the gene matches: 6. CDR3 sequence: CASSRDRVFTGELFF. The CDR3 DNA sequence: TGTGCCAGCAGCCGGGACAGGGTATTTACCGGGGAGCTGTTTTTT.

This clone was recorded once. Written as DNA, the CDR3 is TGTGCCAGCAGCCAAAGGGCAGGGGCCTATGAAAAACTGTTTTTT. Translating it yields CASSQRAGAYEKLFF. The chain uses TRBV3-1 (or the pseudogene TRBV3-2) and TRBJ1-4; D is possibly TRBD1 (6 bases). The V gene's germline CDR1 is LGHDT and CDR2 YNNKEL (reference sequence). This CDR3 has 15 residues. V was shortened by 2 bases and J by 6 bases, with 13 bases between the two germline ends.

V is TRBV2 and J is TRBJ1-2, with D maybe TRBD1 (5 bases). CDR1 SNHLY and CDR2 FYNNEI come from the germline V gene. The CDR3 length is 13 residues. Trimming removed 2 bases at V and 8 bases at J, with 12 bases between. The DNA for the CDR3 is TGTGCCAGCAGTGAACAACTCAGGGAGGGCTACACCTTC. Amino acids: CASSEQLREGYTF. Together with reference TRBV2 and TRBJ1-2, the CDR3 gives the full variable domain: EPEVTQTPSHQVTQMGQEVILRCVPISNHLYFYWYRQILGQKVEFLVSFYNNEISEKSEIFDDQFSVERPDGSNFTLKIRSTKLEDSAMYFCASSEQLREGYTFGSGTRLTVV.